The 11 T cell receptor beta chains below come from one sample, sequenced in a study of cytomegalovirus exposure and HLA in healthy donors (dated by TCRdb to about 2017). The library was prepared using the immunoSEQ multiplex PCR assay. The multiplex PCR relied on a mix of 60 forward primers for TCR Vbeta segments and 13 reverse primers for TCR Jbeta segments. TCRdb carries this immuneACCESS record with in-frame sequences only. Its versions omit some clonotypes, under half of them owing to an unresolved V gene in the studies checked, with the rest unexplained. In all, the sample holds about 210,000 clones, and roughly 80% of those were seen once. Around 3.6% of the sample is held by the ten biggest clonotypes. Sequenced: PBMCs. These receptor sequences come from a middle-aged man in good health and CMV-seropositive.

The rearrangement uses TRBV7-3 and TRBJ1-6; D gene unclear. The CDR3 is 13 amino acids. Germline V CDR1 and CDR2: SGHTA, FQGTGA. V was clipped by 5 bases and J by 8 bases, with 10 bases between them. Here the CDR3 reads CASSPNGDSPLHF. CDR3 coding DNA: TGTGCCAGCAGCCCAAACGGGGATTCACCCCTCCACTTT.

V gene TRBV18 combines with J gene TRBJ1-5; possibly TRBD1 for D (5 bases). Per the germline V gene, CDR1 is KGHSH and CDR2 is LQKENI. The germline V and J ends were trimmed by 3 bases and 4 bases, with 10 bases remaining between them. This CDR3 has 14 residues. The CDR3 here is CASSPRGGNQPQHF. CDR3 DNA: TGTGCCAGCTCACCCCGCGGGGGAAATCAGCCCCAGCATTTT. Using reference TRBV18 and TRBJ1-5 for the parts outside the CDR3, the full variable domain is NAGVMQNPRHLVRRRGQEARLRCSPMKGHSHVYWYRQLPEEGLKFMVYLQKENIIDESGMPKERFSAEFPKEGPSILRIQQVVRGDSAAYFCASSPRGGNQPQHFGDGTRLSIL.

The chain has TRBV2 and TRBJ2-7; tentatively, D is TRBD2 (6 bases). Trimming pared 7 bases from V and 0 bases from J, leaving 13 bases between. Germline CDR1 reads SNHLY; CDR2 reads FYNNEI. There are 14 residues in the CDR3. The CDR3 spells CASKPGLSSYEQYF. DNA for the CDR3: TGTGCCAGCAAACCGGGACTCTCCTCCTACGAGCAGTACTTC.

The count of this clone is one. The chain is built from TRBV7-8 and TRBJ2-7, with 7 bases lining up with TRBD1. Per the germline V gene, CDR1 is SGHVS and CDR2 is FQNEAQ. This CDR3 region has 18 residues. The junction had 20 bases not matched to a gene; V was cut back by 4 bases and J by 5 bases. CDR3 in amino acids: CASSSRVIQGRKLDEQYF. For the CDR3, the DNA is TGTGCCAGCAGCTCCAGAGTAATACAGGGGAGAAAACTAGACGAGCAGTACTTC.

This chain links TRBV5-4 with TRBJ2-5; 10 bases are a match to TRBD1. The junction had 6 bases not matched to a gene; V was cut back by 2 bases and J by 5 bases. The germline CDR1 and CDR2 sequences are SGHNT and YYREEE (reference sequence). The CDR3 runs 15 residues. The CDR3 region is CASSFRQGAGETQYF. The CDR3 DNA reads TGTGCCAGCAGCTTCCGACAGGGGGCAGGGGAGACCCAGTACTTC.

The J gene is TRBJ2-1, the V gene TRBV6-4, with 9 bases fitting TRBD2. The V gene's germline CDR1 is MRHNA and CDR2 SNTAGT. The V and J ends lost 6 bases and 6 bases, in that order; junction bases with no gene match: 9. This CDR3 has 15 residues. The chain's CDR3 is CASSPMGAGGNEQFF. CDR3 nucleotides: TGTGCCAGCAGCCCCATGGGAGCGGGGGGCAATGAGCAGTTCTTC.

The rearrangement joins TRBV5-4 to TRBJ2-5, with 12 bases lining up with TRBD2. This CDR3 is built from 15 residues. V lost 0 bases, J lost 3 bases, and 0 bases stayed unmatched. Germline CDR1 and CDR2: SGHNT and YYREEE (reference sequence). CDR3 DNA sequence: TGTGCCAGCAGCTTGGGACTAGCGGGAGAAGAGACCCAGTACTTC. Protein sequence: CASSLGLAGEETQYF.

The chain recombines TRBV5-1 with TRBJ1-3; D ambiguous. The V gene lost 1 base and the J gene lost 0 bases, with 14 bases spanning the gap. The CDR3 extends over 17 amino acids. Per the germline V gene, CDR1 is SGHRS and CDR2 is YFSETQ. CDR3 DNA sequence: TGCGCCAGCAGCTTGAGCGCAATTGGTAGCTCTGGAAACACCATATATTTT. Amino acids: CASSLSAIGSSGNTIYF.

V is TRBV5-4 and J is TRBJ2-3; TRBD2 is a possible D gene (7 bases). The CDR3 spans 15 residues. Germline values: CDR1 SGHNT, CDR2 YYREEE (reference sequence). Deletions cut 4 bases from V and 3 bases from J, with 15 bases between. The CDR3 region is CASSLGEGGTDTQYF. CDR3 in DNA: TGTGCCAGCAGCCTTGGGGAGGGGGGAACAGATACGCAGTATTTT.

J is TRBJ2-3 and V is TRBV27; 8 bases are a match to TRBD1. CDR3 length: 16 residues. Germline V CDR1 and CDR2: MNHEY, SMNVEV (reference sequence). V was clipped by 0 bases and J by 8 bases; unmatched bases: 10. The CDR3 DNA sequence: TGTGCCAGCAGTTTATCGCCAGGGGGCCCGTACGGTACGCAGTATTTT. Protein product: CASSLSPGGPYGTQYF.

The chain uses TRBV19 and TRBJ2-5; 8 nucleotides line up with TRBD2. The germline gives CDR1 LNHDA, CDR2 SQIVND (reference sequence). J gave up 0 bases and V 6 bases, and 6 bases lay outside the gene matches. The CDR3 is 15 residues long. The CDR3 DNA reads TGTGCCAGTAGAAGAGGCGGGGGGAACCAAGAGACCCAGTACTTC. This sequence encodes CASRRGGGNQETQYF. The variable domain in full, with the rest retrieved from reference TRBV19 and TRBJ2-5, is DGGITQSPKYLFRKEGQNVTLSCEQNLNHDAMYWYRQDPGQGLRLIYYSQIVNDFQKGDIAEGYSVSREKKESFPLTVTSAQKNPTAFYLCASRRGGGNQETQYFGPGTRLLVL.